The 19 T cell receptor beta chains listed next were all sequenced from one sample in a study of CD8+ T cells in alopecia areata (dated by TCRdb to between 2017 and 2018). What this sample's time point label stands for: baseline before oral tofacitinib. The method behind the library was the immunoSEQ multiplex PCR assay. RNA was extracted from all samples and reverse transcribed into cDNA, which served as template for TCR sequencing. TCRdb stores this immuneACCESS table with in-frame sequences only. Part of the clones is absent; in the studies checked, under half of the shortfall reflects unresolved V genes, and no reason is known for the rest. The sample table contains about 150,000 clones; only one count was recorded for about 60% of them. The ten largest account for 5% to 7.5% of the sample. This specimen was CD4+ T cells sorted from blood, taken at week 0. The receptors originated from a human donor with alopecia areata.

This clone was seen only once. The chain combines TRBV4-1 with TRBJ2-5; D is perhaps TRBD2 (7 bases). The CDR3 has 16 residues. The germline V gene encodes CDR1 MGHRA and CDR2 YSYEKL. Trimming took off 4 bases at V and 2 bases at J, with 17 bases between the two ends. The CDR3 is CASSLNPGGQQETQYF. The CDR3 DNA follows: TGCGCCAGCAGCCTCAATCCGGGGGGCCAACAAGAGACCCAGTACTTC.

The chain recombines TRBV6-1 with TRBJ2-7; D might be TRBD2 (5 bases). V was trimmed by 7 bases and J by 0 bases, leaving 10 bases between them. The length of the CDR3 is 13 residues. Germline V gives CDR1 MNHNS, CDR2 SASEGT. The CDR3 sequence is CASTLGDSYEQYF. DNA of the CDR3: TGTGCCAGCACTCTCGGGGACTCCTACGAGCAGTACTTC.

The table lists this clone with a few counts. The chain employs TRBV5-1 and TRBJ1-2, with D perhaps matching TRBD1 (5 bases). Trimming took off 0 bases at V and 4 bases at J, with 13 bases between the two ends. Looked up from germline, CDR1 is SGHRS and CDR2 is YFSETQ. This CDR3 has 15 amino acids. CDR3 coding DNA: TGCGCCAGCAGCTTGGGGACACCGCAGAGCTATGGCTACACCTTC. Protein sequence: CASSLGTPQSYGYTF.

The chain links TRBV6-7 to TRBJ1-5; D may be TRBD1 (5 bases). TRBV6-7 is an ORF, with its function uncertain. Trimming took off 10 bases at V and 9 bases at J, with 7 bases between the two ends. The CDR3 has 9 amino acids. The CDR3, as DNA: TGTGCCATGGGACGGCCCCAGCATTTT. Translating gives CAMGRPQHF.

The chain uses TRBV30 and TRBJ2-7; unclear D gene. This CDR3 region has 11 residues. V lost 5 bases and J 4 bases, leaving 9 bases between the germline ends. Per the germline V gene, CDR1 is GTSNPN and CDR2 is SVGIG (reference sequence). CDR3 DNA sequence: TGTGCCTGGGGCCTTTTGTACGAGCAGTACTTC. This sequence encodes CAWGLLYEQYF.

The chain couples TRBV4-1 to TRBJ2-5, with 9 positions matching TRBD2. CDR1 is MGHRA and CDR2 is YSYEKL in the germline V gene. The CDR3 contains 17 residues. J was trimmed by 5 bases and V by 1 base; bases with no gene match: 11. CDR3 loop: CASSQGVGGGAEETQYF. CDR3 sequence (DNA): TGCGCCAGCAGCCAAGGTGTAGGCGGGGGGGCCGAGGAGACCCAGTACTTC.

The chain has TRBV29-1 and TRBJ1-2; a possible D gene is TRBD1 (6 bases). The germline CDR1 and CDR2 sequences are SQVTM and ANQGSEA. This CDR3 is built from 12 residues. The V end was cut by 3 bases, the J end by 8 bases, with 13 bases between. CDR3 residues: CSVEGGASGYTF. The CDR3 nucleotides read TGCAGCGTTGAGGGGGGGGCGTCCGGCTACACCTTC.

This clone has just a few counts. The chain combines TRBV29-1 with TRBJ1-1; a weak D match, TRBD1 (5 bases). Germline assignment: CDR1 SQVTM and CDR2 ANQGSEA. The CDR3 consists of 11 residues. The V gene lost 4 bases and the J gene lost 13 bases, with 16 bases spanning the gap. Here the CDR3 DNA reads TGCAGCGTTGTGGTCCAGGGAGGAGTTTTCTTT. Translated, it gives CSVVVQGGVFF. Filled out from reference TRBV29-1 and TRBJ1-1, the complete variable domain reads SAVISQKPSRDICQRGTSLTIQCQVDSQVTMMFWYRQQPGQSLTLIATANQGSEATYESGFVIDKFPISRPNLTFSTLTVSNMSPEDSSIYLCSVVVQGGVFFGQGTRLTVV.

This clone was counted a few times. This chain links TRBV29-1 with TRBJ1-1; D is possibly TRBD1 (6 bases). V lost 3 bases, J lost 5 bases, and 13 bases lay in between. Germline V gene lookup returns CDR1 SQVTM and CDR2 ANQGSEA. CDR3 length equals 13 residues. Written as DNA, the CDR3 is TGCAGCGTTGATCGTGCAGGGGTGACTGAAGCTTTCTTT. Translating gives CSVDRAGVTEAFF.

The V and J genes are TRBV11-3 and TRBJ1-1; no reliable D call. The CDR3 loop spans 14 amino acids. Looked up from germline, CDR1 is SGHNT and CDR2 is YENEEA. With 0 bases removed from V and 1 base from J, the gap between germline ends came to 6 bases. Written as DNA, the CDR3 is TGTGCCAGCAGCTTAGAGTGGGGGAACACTGAAGCTTTCTTT. Its protein is CASSLEWGNTEAFF.

In the case of this clone: Different DNA sequences within this sample yield the same CDR3. This chain uses TRBV30 with TRBJ2-3; D remains ambiguous. The CDR3 is 11 residues long. With 1 base removed from V and 6 bases from J, the gap between germline ends came to 5 bases. Germline V lookup: CDR1 GTSNPN, CDR2 SVGIG (reference sequence). The CDR3, as DNA: TGTGCCTGGAGTGGTTCGGATACGCAGTATTTT. This translates into CAWSGSDTQYF.

The rearrangement joins TRBV30 to TRBJ2-1; D call uncertain. The germline V gene encodes CDR1 GTSNPN and CDR2 SVGIG (reference sequence). This CDR3 is 11 amino acids long. With 5 bases removed from V and 8 bases from J, the gap between germline ends came to 10 bases. CDR3 amino acids: CAWSLFYEQFF. The DNA of the CDR3 is TGTGCCTGGTCACTCTTTTATGAGCAGTTCTTC.

There are a few counts of this clone. The chain carries TRBV7-9 and TRBJ1-1; D remains ambiguous. The V and J ends lost 1 base and 3 bases respectively, with 12 bases between them. This CDR3 contains 15 residues. Germline V CDR1 and CDR2: SEHNR, FQNEAQ (reference sequence). CDR3 region: CASSLEGTKDTEAFF. The CDR3, as DNA: TGTGCCAGCAGCTTAGAAGGTACGAAGGACACTGAAGCTTTCTTT. Looking up the rest from reference TRBV7-9 and TRBJ1-1 gives the full variable domain: DTGVSQNPRHKITKRGQNVTFRCDPISEHNRLYWYRQTLGQGPEFLTYFQNEAQLEKSRLLSDRFSAERPKGSFSTLEIQRTEQGDSAMYLCASSLEGTKDTEAFFGQGTRLTVV.

J is TRBJ2-7 and V is TRBV4-3; 7 nucleotides align to TRBD1. The CDR3 contains 15 residues. J was trimmed by 3 bases and V by 0 bases; bases with no gene match: 5. Germline V lookup: CDR1 LGHNA, CDR2 YSLEER. CDR3 region: CASSQERQGVYEQYF. The DNA for the CDR3 is TGCGCCAGCAGCCAAGAGAGGCAGGGGGTCTACGAGCAGTACTTC.

V usage is TRBV5-1 and J usage is TRBJ1-2; perhaps TRBD1 as D (6 bases). Germline CDR1 and CDR2: SGHRS and YFSETQ. Trimming removed 3 bases from V and 8 bases from J, with 14 bases in between. The CDR3 sequence is 13 residues long. The CDR3 DNA is TGCGCCAGCAGCTCGACAGGACTCCGGGGCTACACCTTC. Its translation: CASSSTGLRGYTF.

V is TRBV16 and J is TRBJ1-2, with a weak D call TRBD1 (5 bases). The germline V gene encodes CDR1 KGHSY and CDR2 FQNENV. V gave up 2 bases and J gave up 10 bases, with 17 bases separating them. This CDR3 comprises 14 residues. The CDR3 spells CASSQNSSPGPYTF. CDR3 bases: TGTGCCAGCAGCCAAAACTCCTCCCCGGGACCCTACACCTTC.

The rearrangement uses TRBV5-1 and TRBJ2-5; 7 bases are shared with TRBD2. The CDR3 sequence is 14 residues long. After removal of 2 bases from V and 4 bases from J, the junction contained 5 bases not matched to a gene. Per the germline V gene, CDR1 is SGHRS and CDR2 is YFSETQ. The CDR3 region is CASSFGGEGETQYF. DNA of the CDR3: TGCGCCAGCAGCTTTGGGGGGGAAGGAGAGACCCAGTACTTC.

This chain uses TRBV5-1 with TRBJ2-7; D gene ambiguous. The V gene lost 0 bases and the J gene lost 0 bases, with 7 bases spanning the gap. Germline assignment: CDR1 SGHRS and CDR2 YFSETQ. This CDR3 comprises 14 residues. The chain's CDR3 is CASSLDGLSYEQYF. The CDR3 DNA reads as TGCGCCAGCAGCTTGGACGGTCTCTCCTACGAGCAGTACTTC.

V is TRBV5-1 and J is TRBJ2-1; D is undetermined. Between the trimmed V and J ends, which lost 0 bases and 8 bases, there was a span of 6 bases. The CDR3 spans 12 residues. CDR1 SGHRS and CDR2 YFSETQ come from the germline V gene. The CDR3 region is CASSLDADEQFF. CDR3 bases: TGCGCCAGCAGCTTGGATGCGGATGAGCAGTTCTTC.